Described below is a single T cell receptor beta chain sequence and its context. This record belongs to a study of blood T cell repertoires in COVID-19. Study background: Sample material is recorded as cDNA or gDNA derived from T cells, B-cell-depleted T cells, or PBMCs.

The protocol was immunoSEQ multiplex PCR, while the TCRdb copy is restricted to in-frame clones and leaves out a portion. The data show 250,000 to 300,000 clones, about 86% seen once. Material for sequencing was peripheral blood. This sequence was found in a woman between 55 and 75 years old with active or convalescent COVID-19.

Here the CDR3 DNA reads TGTGCCAGCAGCTCAACCCGGGGGGCCTACGAGCAGTACTTC. It encodes CASSSTRGAYEQYF. V is TRBV13 and J is TRBJ2-7; 7 nucleotides match TRBD2. This CDR3 has 14 residues. From germline, CDR1 is PRHDT and CDR2 FYEKMQ (reference sequence). Germline trimming cut 4 bases from V and 2 bases from J; bases unmatched to any gene: 5.